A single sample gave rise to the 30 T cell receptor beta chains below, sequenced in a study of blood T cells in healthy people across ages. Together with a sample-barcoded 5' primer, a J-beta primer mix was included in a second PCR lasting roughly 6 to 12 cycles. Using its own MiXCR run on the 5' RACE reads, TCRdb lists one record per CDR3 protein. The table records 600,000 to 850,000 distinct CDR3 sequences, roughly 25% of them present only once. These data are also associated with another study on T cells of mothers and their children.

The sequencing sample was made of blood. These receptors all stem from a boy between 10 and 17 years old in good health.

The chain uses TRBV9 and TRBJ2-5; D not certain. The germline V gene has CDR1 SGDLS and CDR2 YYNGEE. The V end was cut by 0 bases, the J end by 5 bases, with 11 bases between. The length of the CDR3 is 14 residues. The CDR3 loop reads CASSVGESWETQYF. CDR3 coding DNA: TGTGCCAGCAGCGTAGGGGAATCGTGGGAGACCCAGTACTTC.

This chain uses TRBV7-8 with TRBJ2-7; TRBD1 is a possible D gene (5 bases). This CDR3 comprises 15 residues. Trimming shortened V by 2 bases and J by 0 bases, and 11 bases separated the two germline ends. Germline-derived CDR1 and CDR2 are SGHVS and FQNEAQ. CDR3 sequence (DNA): TGTGCCAGCAGCTTACAGGGCTTAAGCTCCTACGAGCAGTACTTC. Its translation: CASSLQGLSSYEQYF.

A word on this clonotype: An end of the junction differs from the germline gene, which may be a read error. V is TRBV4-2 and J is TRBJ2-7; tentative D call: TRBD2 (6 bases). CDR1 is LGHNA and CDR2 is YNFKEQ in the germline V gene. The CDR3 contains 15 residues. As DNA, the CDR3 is TGTGCCAGCAACCAAGAACGGGAGCGCTCCTACGAGCAGTACTTC. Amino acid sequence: CASNQERERSYEQYF.

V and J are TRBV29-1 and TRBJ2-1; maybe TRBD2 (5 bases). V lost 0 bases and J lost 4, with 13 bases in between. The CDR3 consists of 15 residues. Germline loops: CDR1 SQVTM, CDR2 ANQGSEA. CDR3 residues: CSVEEEVAPYNEQFF. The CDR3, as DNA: TGCAGCGTTGAAGAGGAGGTGGCACCATACAATGAGCAGTTCTTC.

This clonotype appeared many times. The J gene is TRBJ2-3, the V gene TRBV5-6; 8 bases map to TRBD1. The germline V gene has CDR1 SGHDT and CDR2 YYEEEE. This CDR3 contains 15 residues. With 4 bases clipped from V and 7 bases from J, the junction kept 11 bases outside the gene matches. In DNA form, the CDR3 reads TGTGCCAGCAGCCCCTACGGACAGGGCGCGAATACGCAGTATTTT. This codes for CASSPYGQGANTQYF.

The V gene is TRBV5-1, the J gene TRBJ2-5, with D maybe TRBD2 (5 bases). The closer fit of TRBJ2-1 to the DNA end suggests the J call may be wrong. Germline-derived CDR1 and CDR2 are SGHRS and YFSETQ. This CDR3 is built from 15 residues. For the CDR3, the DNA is TGCGCCAGCAGCTTGGCCGAGCGGCCCCCCCATGAGCAGTTCTTC. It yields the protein CASSLAERPPHEQFF.

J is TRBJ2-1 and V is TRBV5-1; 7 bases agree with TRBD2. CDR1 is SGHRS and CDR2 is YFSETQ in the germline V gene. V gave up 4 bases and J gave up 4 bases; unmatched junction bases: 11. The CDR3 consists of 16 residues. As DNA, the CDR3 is TGCGCCAGCAGCGGGGGGTGGACTAGAGATTACAATGAGCAGTTCTTC. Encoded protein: CASSGGWTRDYNEQFF. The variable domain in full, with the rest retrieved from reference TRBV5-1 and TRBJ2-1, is KAGVTQTPRYLIKTRGQQVTLSCSPISGHRSVSWYQQTPGQGLQFLFEYFSETQRNKGNFPGRFSGRQFSNSRSEMNVSTLELGDSALYLCASSGGWTRDYNEQFFGPGTRLTVL.

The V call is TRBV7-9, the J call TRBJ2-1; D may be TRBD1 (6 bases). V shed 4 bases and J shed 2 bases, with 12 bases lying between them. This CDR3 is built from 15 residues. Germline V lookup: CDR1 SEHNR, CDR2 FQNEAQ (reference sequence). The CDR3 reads CASSSPGHPYNEQFF. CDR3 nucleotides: TGTGCCAGCAGCTCTCCGGGACACCCCTACAATGAGCAGTTCTTC.

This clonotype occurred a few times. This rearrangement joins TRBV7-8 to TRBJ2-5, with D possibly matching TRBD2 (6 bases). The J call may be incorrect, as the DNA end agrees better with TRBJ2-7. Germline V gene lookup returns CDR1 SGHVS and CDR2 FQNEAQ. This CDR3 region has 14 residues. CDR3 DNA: TGTGCCAGCAGCTTCTTGGAGGGAAACCACGAGCAGTACTTC. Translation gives CASSFLEGNHEQYF.

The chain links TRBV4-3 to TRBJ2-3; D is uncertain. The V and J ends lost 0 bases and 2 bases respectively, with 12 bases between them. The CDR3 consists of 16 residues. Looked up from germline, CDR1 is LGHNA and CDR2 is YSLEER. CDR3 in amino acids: CASSQDAGSVTDTQYF. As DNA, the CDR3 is TGCGCCAGCAGCCAAGATGCCGGTAGTGTCACAGATACGCAGTATTTT.

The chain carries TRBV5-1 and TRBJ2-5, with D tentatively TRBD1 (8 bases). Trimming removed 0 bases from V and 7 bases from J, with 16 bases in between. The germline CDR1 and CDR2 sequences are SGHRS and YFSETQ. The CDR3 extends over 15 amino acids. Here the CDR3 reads CASSLGQGSGGTQYF. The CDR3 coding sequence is TGCGCCAGCAGCTTGGGACAGGGGTCGGGAGGGACCCAGTACTTC.

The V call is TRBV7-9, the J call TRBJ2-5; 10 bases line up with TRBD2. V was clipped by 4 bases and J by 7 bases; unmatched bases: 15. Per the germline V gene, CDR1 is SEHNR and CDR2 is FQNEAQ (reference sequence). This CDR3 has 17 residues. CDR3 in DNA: TGTGCCAGCAGCTCCCGCGCTAGCGGGAGTATTATTGGGACCCAGTACTTC. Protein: CASSSRASGSIIGTQYF.

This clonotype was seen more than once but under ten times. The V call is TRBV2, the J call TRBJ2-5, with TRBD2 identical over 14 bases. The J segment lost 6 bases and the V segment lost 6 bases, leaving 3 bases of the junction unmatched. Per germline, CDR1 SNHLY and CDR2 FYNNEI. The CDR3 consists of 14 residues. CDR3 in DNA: TGTGCCAGCAGGACTAGCGGGGGGGCGAAGACCCAGTACTTC. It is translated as CASRTSGGAKTQYF.

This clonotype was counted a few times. DNA for the CDR3: TGTGCCAGCAGCCCCGGGACAGGGGGCTTTGGTGAGCAGTTCTTC. Its protein product is CASSPGTGGFGEQFF. The chain joins TRBV12-3 or TRBV12-4 to TRBJ2-1; the match to TRBD1 covers 12 bases. V shed 6 bases and J 9 bases; nucleotides not matched to a gene: 9. The length of the CDR3 is 15 residues.

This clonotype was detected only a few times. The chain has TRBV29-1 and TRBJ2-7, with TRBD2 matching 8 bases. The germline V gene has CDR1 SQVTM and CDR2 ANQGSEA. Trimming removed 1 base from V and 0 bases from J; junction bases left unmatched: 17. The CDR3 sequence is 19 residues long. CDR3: CSVEGWLVRLASSSYEQYF. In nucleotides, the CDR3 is TGCAGCGTTGAAGGGTGGTTGGTTAGACTAGCGAGCAGCTCCTACGAGCAGTACTTC.

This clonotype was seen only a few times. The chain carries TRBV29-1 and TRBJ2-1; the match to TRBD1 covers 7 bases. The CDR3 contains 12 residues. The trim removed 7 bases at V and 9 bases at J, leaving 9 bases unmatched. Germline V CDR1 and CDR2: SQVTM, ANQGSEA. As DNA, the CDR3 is TGCAGCGCCGGGGACAGCGGCTTTGAGCAGTTCTTC. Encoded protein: CSAGDSGFEQFF.

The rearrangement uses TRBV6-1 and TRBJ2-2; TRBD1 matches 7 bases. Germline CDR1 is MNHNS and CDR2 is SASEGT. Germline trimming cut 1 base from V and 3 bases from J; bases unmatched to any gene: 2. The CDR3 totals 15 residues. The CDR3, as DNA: TGTGCCAGCAGTGAAGGGACAGGCGACACCGGGGAGCTGTTTTTT. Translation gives CASSEGTGDTGELFF.

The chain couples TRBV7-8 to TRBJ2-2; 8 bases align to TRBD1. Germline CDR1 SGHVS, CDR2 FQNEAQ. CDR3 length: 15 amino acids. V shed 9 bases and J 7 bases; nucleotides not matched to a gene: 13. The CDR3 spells CARRGQAVGGGELFF. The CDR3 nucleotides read TGTGCCAGACGGGGACAGGCGGTGGGTGGCGGGGAGCTGTTTTTT.

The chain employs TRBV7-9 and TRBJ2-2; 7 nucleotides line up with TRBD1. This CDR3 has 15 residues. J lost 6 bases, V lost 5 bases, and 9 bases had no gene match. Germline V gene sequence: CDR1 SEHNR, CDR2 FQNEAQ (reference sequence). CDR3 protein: CASSGPRGSAGELFF. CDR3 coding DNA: TGTGCCAGCAGCGGACCCAGGGGGTCTGCCGGGGAGCTGTTTTTT.

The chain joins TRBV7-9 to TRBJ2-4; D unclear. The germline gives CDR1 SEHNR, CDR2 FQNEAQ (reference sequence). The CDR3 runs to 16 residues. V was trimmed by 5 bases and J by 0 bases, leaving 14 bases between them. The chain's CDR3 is CASSPLWSLAKNIQYF. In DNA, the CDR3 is TGTGCCAGCAGCCCCCTGTGGAGCCTAGCCAAAAACATTCAGTACTTC.

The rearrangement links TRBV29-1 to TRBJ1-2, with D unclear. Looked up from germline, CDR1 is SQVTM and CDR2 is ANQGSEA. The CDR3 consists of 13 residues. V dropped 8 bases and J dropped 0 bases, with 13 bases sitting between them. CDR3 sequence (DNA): TGCAGCCTTCAGGAAGAGGCTAACTATGGCTACACCTTC. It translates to CSLQEEANYGYTF.

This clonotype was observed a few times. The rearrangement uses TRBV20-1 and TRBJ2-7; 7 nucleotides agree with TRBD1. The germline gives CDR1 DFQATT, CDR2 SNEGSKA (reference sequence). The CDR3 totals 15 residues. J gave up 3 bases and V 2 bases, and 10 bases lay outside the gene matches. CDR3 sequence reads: CSARIGRGSHYEQYF. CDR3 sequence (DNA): TGCAGTGCTAGAATCGGCAGGGGGTCTCACTACGAGCAGTACTTC.

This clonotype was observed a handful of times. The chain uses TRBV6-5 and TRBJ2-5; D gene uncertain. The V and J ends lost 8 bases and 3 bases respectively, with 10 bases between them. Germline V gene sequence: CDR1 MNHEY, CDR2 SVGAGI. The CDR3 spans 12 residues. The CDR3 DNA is TGTGCCAGCGGGGATAGAGAAGAGACCCAGTACTTC. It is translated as CASGDREETQYF.

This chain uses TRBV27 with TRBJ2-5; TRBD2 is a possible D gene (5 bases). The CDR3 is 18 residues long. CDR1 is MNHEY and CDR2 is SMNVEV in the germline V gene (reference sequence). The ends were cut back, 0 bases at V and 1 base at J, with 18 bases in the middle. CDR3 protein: CASSLSHVEALVQETQYF. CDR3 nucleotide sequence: TGTGCCAGCAGTTTATCTCATGTGGAGGCCCTAGTCCAAGAGACCCAGTACTTC.

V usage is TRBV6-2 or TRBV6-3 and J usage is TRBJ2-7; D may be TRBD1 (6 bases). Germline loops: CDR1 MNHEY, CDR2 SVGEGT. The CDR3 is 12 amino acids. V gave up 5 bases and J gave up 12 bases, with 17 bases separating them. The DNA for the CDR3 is TGTGCCAGCAGTAAATACCGACAGGAACGGTACTTC. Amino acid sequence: CASSKYRQERYF.

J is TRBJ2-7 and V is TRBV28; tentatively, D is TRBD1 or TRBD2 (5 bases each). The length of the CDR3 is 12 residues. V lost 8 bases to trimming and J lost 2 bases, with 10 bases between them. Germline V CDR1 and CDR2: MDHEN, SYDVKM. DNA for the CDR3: TGTGCCAGCGAGGGGACCACCTACGAGCAGTACTTC. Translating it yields CASEGTTYEQYF.

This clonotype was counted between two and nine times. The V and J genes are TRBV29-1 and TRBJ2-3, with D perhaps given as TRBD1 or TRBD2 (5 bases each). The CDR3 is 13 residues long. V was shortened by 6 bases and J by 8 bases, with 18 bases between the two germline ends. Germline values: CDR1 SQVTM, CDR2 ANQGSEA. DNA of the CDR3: TGCAGCGTCCCCTCGGAAAAGGGACGTACGCAGTATTTT. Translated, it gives CSVPSEKGRTQYF.

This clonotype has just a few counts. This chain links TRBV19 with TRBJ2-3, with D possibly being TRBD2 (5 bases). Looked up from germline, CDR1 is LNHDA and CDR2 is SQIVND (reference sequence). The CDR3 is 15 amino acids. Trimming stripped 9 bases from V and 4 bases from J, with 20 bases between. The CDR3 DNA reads TGTGCCAGCACCCCCGGAGGCAGGTTAGCAGATACGCAGTATTTT. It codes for CASTPGGRLADTQYF.

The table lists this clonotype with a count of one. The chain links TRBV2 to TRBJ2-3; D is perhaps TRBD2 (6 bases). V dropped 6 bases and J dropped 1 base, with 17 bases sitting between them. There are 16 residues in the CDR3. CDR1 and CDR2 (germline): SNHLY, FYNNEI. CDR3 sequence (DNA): TGTGCCAGCAGATTTGTTGCGACTAGGGGCACAGATACGCAGTATTTT. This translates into CASRFVATRGTDTQYF.

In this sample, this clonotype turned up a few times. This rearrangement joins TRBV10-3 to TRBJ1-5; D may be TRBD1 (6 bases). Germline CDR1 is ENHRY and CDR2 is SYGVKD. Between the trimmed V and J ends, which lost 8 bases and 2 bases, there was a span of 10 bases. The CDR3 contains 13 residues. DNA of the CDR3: TGTGCCATCGCTGAGGGGGGCAATCAGCCCCAGCATTTT. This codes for CAIAEGGNQPQHF.